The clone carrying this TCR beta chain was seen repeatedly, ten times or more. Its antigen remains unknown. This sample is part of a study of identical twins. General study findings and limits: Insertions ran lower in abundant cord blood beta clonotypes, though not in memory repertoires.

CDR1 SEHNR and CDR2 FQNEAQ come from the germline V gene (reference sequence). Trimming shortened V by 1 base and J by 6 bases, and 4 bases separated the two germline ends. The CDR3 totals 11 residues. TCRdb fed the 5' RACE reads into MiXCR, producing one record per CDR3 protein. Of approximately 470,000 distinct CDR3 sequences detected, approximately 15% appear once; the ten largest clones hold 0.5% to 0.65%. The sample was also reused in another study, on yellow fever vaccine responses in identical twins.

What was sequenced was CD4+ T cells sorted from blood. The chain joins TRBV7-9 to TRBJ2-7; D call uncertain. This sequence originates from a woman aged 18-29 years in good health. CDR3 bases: TGTGCCAGCAGCTTAGTCGCCGAGCAGTACTTC. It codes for CASSLVAEQYF.